This passage covers 11 T cell receptor beta chains from one sample sequenced in a study of human T cells and chemical hapten exposure. MiXCR was run by TCRdb on the RACE reads, yielding one entry per CDR3 protein. The sample has around 120,000 distinct CDR3 sequences, roughly 13% seen once. The sample's time point: patch test 1, 2 weeks after DPC sensitization. Treatment noted: therapeutic diphenylcyclopropenone sensitization with weekly scalp DPC. Source: whole blood, taken in connection with sensitization to the hapten diphenylcyclopropenone (DPC). The receptors here all came from a young man with alopecia areata. Some clones in this sample may be carry-over from other donors' samples.

V gene TRBV4-1 combines with J gene TRBJ2-3, with 13 bases identical to TRBD2. Looked up from germline, CDR1 is MGHRA and CDR2 is YSYEKL. The CDR3 loop spans 14 amino acids. J gave up 7 bases and V 6 bases, and 4 bases lay outside the gene matches. The CDR3: CASRGTSGTHTQYF. The CDR3 DNA follows: TGCGCCAGCAGAGGGACTAGCGGGACGCATACGCAGTATTTT.

This clonotype was found many times. CDR3 coding DNA: TGTGCCAGCTCACCACTTGACAGAAACTATGGCTACACCTTC. Protein: CASSPLDRNYGYTF. The chain joins TRBV18 to TRBJ1-2; TRBD1 is a possible D gene (5 bases). The CDR3 extends over 14 amino acids. Trimming cost V 1 base and J 2 bases, with 8 bases left between them. Germline assignment: CDR1 KGHSH and CDR2 LQKENI.

The J gene is TRBJ2-3, the V gene TRBV6-6; 10 bases are a match to TRBD1. The CDR3 spans 17 residues. CDR1 is MNHNY and CDR2 is SVGAGI in the germline V gene (reference sequence). V shed 2 bases and J 1 base; nucleotides not matched to a gene: 6. CDR3 amino acids: CASSYNPGTGGTDTQYF. The DNA of the CDR3 is TGTGCCAGCAGTTACAACCCCGGGACAGGGGGCACAGATACGCAGTATTTT.

This clonotype has only a few counts. The genes are TRBV2 and TRBJ2-4, with 15 nucleotides matching TRBD2. Germline loops: CDR1 SNHLY, CDR2 FYNNEI. Trimming took 9 bases from V and 8 from J; bases not matched to a gene: 5. The CDR3 extends over 14 amino acids. The CDR3 nucleotides are TGTGCCAGTGGGACTAGCGGGGGGCAAGACATTCAGTACTTC. Translated: CASGTSGGQDIQYF. The full variable domain, rest sourced from reference TRBV2 and TRBJ2-4, is EPEVTQTPSHQVTQMGQEVILRCVPISNHLYFYWYRQILGQKVEFLVSFYNNEISEKSEIFDDQFSVERPDGSNFTLKIRSTKLEDSAMYFCASGTSGGQDIQYFGAGTRLSVL.

This clonotype was detected only a few times. The chain joins TRBV10-2 to TRBJ2-3; D remains ambiguous. The CDR3 loop spans 13 amino acids. The germline gives CDR1 WSHSY, CDR2 SAAADI. Trimming cost V 2 bases and J 8 bases, with 11 bases left between them. The CDR3 loop is CASSETRPGTQYF. CDR3 sequence (DNA): TGCGCCAGCAGTGAGACCCGGCCGGGTACGCAGTATTTT.

This clonotype was counted between two and nine times. V gene TRBV11-3 combines with J gene TRBJ1-3; TRBD1 matches 10 bases. V lost 3 bases, J lost 5 bases, and 7 bases stayed unmatched. Germline CDR1 and CDR2: SGHNT and YENEEA. This CDR3 comprises 16 residues. The CDR3 bases are TGTGCCAGCAGCTTCGACAGGGGGCGAAGAAGAAACACCATATATTTT. Its protein is CASSFDRGRRRNTIYF.

Only a few counts were recorded for this clonotype. The rearrangement uses TRBV18 and TRBJ2-7; 10 positions agree with TRBD1. The V gene's germline CDR1 is KGHSH and CDR2 LQKENI. CDR3 length equals 14 residues. J gave up 0 bases and V 5 bases, and 1 base lay outside the gene matches. The CDR3 sequence is CASSGTGDSYEQYF. The CDR3 DNA sequence: TGTGCCAGCTCAGGGACAGGGGACTCCTACGAGCAGTACTTC.

This chain links TRBV11-2 with TRBJ1-4; a weak D match, TRBD1 (5 bases). The V end was cut by 2 bases, the J end by 5 bases, with 12 bases between. The CDR3 is 15 residues long. Germline CDR1 is SGHAT and CDR2 is FQNNGV. This chain's CDR3 is CASSLPGQANEKLFF. The CDR3 DNA sequence: TGTGCCAGCAGCTTACCAGGGCAGGCGAATGAAAAACTGTTTTTT.

There are a few counts of this clonotype. The chain joins TRBV4-3 to TRBJ2-1; D is ambiguous. Germline lookup yields CDR1 LGHNA and CDR2 YSLEER. Deletions cut 6 bases from V and 1 base from J, with 4 bases between. CDR3 length equals 12 residues. In nucleotides, the CDR3 is TGCGCCAGCAGGGGGTCCTACAATGAGCAGTTCTTC. Its translation is CASRGSYNEQFF.

The table lists this clonotype with a few counts. The chain recombines TRBV2 with TRBJ2-4; tentatively, D is TRBD1 (6 bases). Trimming cost V 6 bases and J 8 bases, with 14 bases left between them. The CDR3 spans 13 residues. The V gene's germline CDR1 is SNHLY and CDR2 FYNNEI. The CDR3 here is CASSNRVGDIQYF. As DNA, the CDR3 is TGTGCCAGCAGCAACAGGGTAGGGGACATTCAGTACTTC. Supplemented by reference TRBV2 and TRBJ2-4, the full variable domain reads EPEVTQTPSHQVTQMGQEVILRCVPISNHLYFYWYRQILGQKVEFLVSFYNNEISEKSEIFDDQFSVERPDGSNFTLKIRSTKLEDSAMYFCASSNRVGDIQYFGAGTRLSVL.

This clonotype occurred many times. The chain has TRBV13 and TRBJ2-3; D may be TRBD1 or TRBD2 (5 bases each). Per the germline V gene, CDR1 is PRHDT and CDR2 is FYEKMQ (reference sequence). The CDR3 extends over 17 amino acids. Trimming left V 5 bases short and J 2 bases short, with 20 bases between. This CDR3 reads CASSISPGRPFTDTQYF. The DNA for the CDR3 is TGTGCCAGCAGCATCTCACCGGGACGCCCTTTCACAGATACGCAGTATTTT.